The 27 T cell receptor beta chains listed next were all sequenced from one sample in a study of T cells after yellow fever vaccination. TCRdb reprocessed the 5' RACE reads via MiXCR and lists one record per CDR3 protein. This table holds 200,000 to 300,000 distinct CDR3 sequences, approximately 3.6% found once. The specimen comprised PBMCs, sampled 15 days after the yellow fever booster vaccination. Every receptor here comes from a man aged 18-30 years who received the YFV17D yellow fever vaccine.

This clonotype was counted ten times or more. The rearrangement links TRBV2 to TRBJ2-5; no clear D gene. The CDR3 covers 12 residues. Germline V gene lookup returns CDR1 SNHLY and CDR2 FYNNEI. Trimming shortened V by 7 bases and J by 5 bases, and 11 bases separated the two germline ends. The CDR3 spells CASTLLSETQYF. DNA of the CDR3: TGTGCCAGCACCCTCCTGAGCGAGACCCAGTACTTC.

Remarks on this clonotype: Since a much larger clone is just one base distant, this may be a read error. J is TRBJ2-7 and V is TRBV3-1, with D maybe TRBD2 (6 bases). V shed 7 bases and J shed 3 bases, with 13 bases lying between them. This CDR3 spans 13 amino acids. Per germline, CDR1 LGHDT and CDR2 YNNKEL (reference sequence). The CDR3 sequence is CASTAGLFYEQYF. In nucleotides, the CDR3 is TGTGCCAGCACCGCGGGACTGTTCTACGAGCAGTACTTC.

The chain joins TRBV5-1 to TRBJ1-1; no clear D. Per germline, CDR1 SGHRS and CDR2 YFSETQ. The CDR3 has 13 residues. Trimming cost V 1 base and J 3 bases, with 7 bases left between them. CDR3 bases: TGCGCCAGCAGCTTGTTTACCGACACTGAAGCTTTCTTT. It is translated as CASSLFTDTEAFF.

This clonotype appeared many times. The chain couples TRBV19 to TRBJ1-1; D remains ambiguous. CDR1 and CDR2 (germline): LNHDA, SQIVND (reference sequence). Trimming took off 3 bases at V and 1 base at J, with 6 bases between the two ends. CDR3 size: 13 residues. CDR3 protein: CASSISKNTEAFF. The CDR3 DNA is TGTGCCAGTAGTATCTCCAAGAACACTGAAGCTTTCTTT.

This clonotype has ten or more counts. The chain is built from TRBV28 and TRBJ1-6, with D unresolved. The CDR3 contains 14 residues. Germline V gene sequence: CDR1 MDHEN, CDR2 SYDVKM. Between the trimmed V and J ends, which lost 5 bases and 8 bases, there was a span of 13 bases. This CDR3 reads CASSVPGWDSPLHF. The CDR3 DNA reads as TGTGCCAGCAGTGTCCCCGGGTGGGATTCACCCCTCCACTTT.

The sample holds many counts of this clonotype. J is TRBJ2-7 and V is TRBV20-1; possibly TRBD2 for D (5 bases). CDR3 length: 15 amino acids. The germline V gene has CDR1 DFQATT and CDR2 SNEGSKA (reference sequence). V was trimmed by 4 bases and J by 4 bases, leaving 20 bases between them. The CDR3 is CSANKEGLRTYEQYV. In DNA, the CDR3 is TGCAGTGCTAACAAAGAGGGCCTCCGTACGTACGAGCAGTACGTC.

This clonotype was seen ten or more times. This chain links TRBV20-1 with TRBJ1-2, with D uncertain. CDR3 length: 11 amino acids. Germline-derived CDR1 and CDR2 are DFQATT and SNEGSKA (reference sequence). The CDR3 sequence is CSSGHAYGYTF. CDR3 sequence (DNA): TGCAGCTCTGGCCACGCCTATGGCTACACCTTC.

This clonotype turned up a few times. The rearrangement links TRBV5-5 to TRBJ1-2, with TRBD1 as a possible D gene (5 bases). The germline V gene has CDR1 SGHKS and CDR2 YYEKEE (reference sequence). Trimming took off 4 bases at V and 3 bases at J, with 10 bases between the two ends. CDR3 size: 13 residues. The CDR3 reads CASSGGTDYGYTF. The DNA of the CDR3 is TGTGCCAGCAGCGGCGGGACGGACTATGGCTACACCTTC.

This clonotype appeared many times. This chain joins TRBV7-3 and TRBJ2-3, with D perhaps given as TRBD1 or TRBD2 (5 bases each). Germline-derived CDR1 and CDR2 are SGHTA and FQGTGA. This CDR3 has 13 residues. The germline V and J ends were trimmed by 2 bases and 6 bases, with 9 bases remaining between them. The CDR3 here is CASSLGREDTQYF. The CDR3, as DNA: TGTGCCAGCAGCTTAGGCAGGGAGGATACGCAGTATTTT.

This clonotype was detected ten times or more. The chain recombines TRBV12-3 or TRBV12-4 with TRBJ1-4, with D tentatively TRBD1 (5 bases). The CDR3 extends over 15 amino acids. Trimming removed 8 bases from V and 5 bases from J, with 18 bases in between. The CDR3 bases are TGTGCCAGCCCCATACGTGGGGGTGGCAATGAAAAACTGTTTTTT. Residues: CASPIRGGGNEKLFF.

This clonotype appeared many times. The gene calls are TRBV7-2 and TRBJ2-5; 12 nucleotides agree with TRBD2. J was trimmed by 5 bases and V by 5 bases; bases with no gene match: 18. The CDR3 covers 19 residues. CDR1 is SGHTA and CDR2 is FQGNSA in the germline V gene. The CDR3 is CASSLLPPSGGAEWETQYF. DNA for the CDR3: TGTGCCAGCAGCCTACTCCCCCCTAGCGGGGGGGCCGAGTGGGAGACCCAGTACTTC.

This clonotype was counted at least ten times. This chain uses TRBV20-1 with TRBJ1-5; 9 nucleotides agree with TRBD1. The CDR3 has 14 amino acids. The germline V gene has CDR1 DFQATT and CDR2 SNEGSKA (reference sequence). The V and J ends lost 1 base and 7 bases, in that order; junction bases with no gene match: 5. In nucleotides, the CDR3 is TGCAGTGCTAGAGTGGGACAGGGTACGCAGCCCCAGCATTTT. Protein sequence: CSARVGQGTQPQHF.

In its sample, this clonotype was seen many times. The rearrangement links TRBV29-1 to TRBJ2-5; D is possibly TRBD1 or TRBD2 (5 bases each). V lost 6 bases to trimming and J lost 4 bases, with 15 bases between them. Per germline, CDR1 SQVTM and CDR2 ANQGSEA. This CDR3 is 13 amino acids long. DNA for the CDR3: TGCAGCGTGGCAGCTCGAGGGGCAGAGACCCAGTACTTC. It encodes CSVAARGAETQYF.

This clonotype was seen at least ten times. The J gene is TRBJ2-1, the V gene TRBV9, with 9 bases fitting TRBD1. The CDR3 has 12 amino acids. Per germline, CDR1 SGDLS and CDR2 YYNGEE. V lost 0 bases to trimming and J lost 15 bases; unmatched junction nucleotides: 4. CDR3 bases: TGTGCCAGCAGCGTAGACGGGACAGGGAGGTTCTTC. It specifies CASSVDGTGRFF.

This clonotype was found many times. The chain recombines TRBV4-1 with TRBJ2-7; D is unresolved. The CDR3 length is 13 residues. V was pared by 6 bases and J by 5 bases, with 14 bases between. Germline assignment: CDR1 MGHRA and CDR2 YSYEKL. CDR3 residues: CASRSQTWDEQYF. CDR3 nucleotides: TGCGCCAGCAGGTCTCAAACTTGGGACGAGCAGTACTTC.

This clonotype was counted only a few times. The rearrangement uses TRBV12-3 or TRBV12-4 and TRBJ1-6; the D gene is possibly TRBD1 (6 bases). V lost 3 bases, J lost 3 bases, and 15 bases lay in between. CDR3 length: 17 residues. This chain's CDR3 is CASSFGGQSVYNSPLHF. The CDR3 DNA follows: TGTGCCAGCAGTTTTGGCGGACAGAGTGTCTATAATTCACCCCTCCACTTT.

In this sample, this clonotype turned up many times. This sequence joins TRBV30 and TRBJ1-4; D not certain. Trimming took 3 bases from V and 1 from J, leaving 9 bases between them. The CDR3 spans 14 residues. CDR1 is GTSNPN and CDR2 is SVGIG in the germline V gene (reference sequence). The CDR3 region is CAWSYLGTNEKLFF. The DNA of the CDR3 is TGTGCCTGGAGCTACTTAGGAACTAATGAAAAACTGTTTTTT.

This clonotype was counted ten times or more. The chain recombines TRBV5-8 with TRBJ2-1; possibly TRBD1 or TRBD2 for D (5 bases each). Trimming left V 4 bases short and J 0 bases short, with 14 bases between. Per the germline V gene, CDR1 is SGHTS and CDR2 is YDEGEE. The CDR3 is 16 amino acids. DNA of the CDR3: TGTGCCAGCAGCGCCGGGACGGCGAGCTCCTACAATGAGCAGTTCTTC. It yields the protein CASSAGTASSYNEQFF.

This clonotype was seen repeatedly, ten times or more. The V and J genes are TRBV5-5 and TRBJ2-1; D is undetermined. CDR1 and CDR2 from the germline V gene are SGHKS and YYEKEE (reference sequence). The germline V and J ends were trimmed by 2 bases and 6 bases, with 30 bases remaining between them. This CDR3 spans 20 amino acids. Here the CDR3 DNA reads TGTGCCAGCAGCTTTATCCTCACGGTATCGGGTCCAGCGTGGGTCAATGAGCAGTTCTTC. Amino acid sequence: CASSFILTVSGPAWVNEQFF. The full variable domain, rest sourced from reference TRBV5-5 and TRBJ2-1, is DAGVTQSPTHLIKTRGQQVTLRCSPISGHKSVSWYQQVLGQGPQFIFQYYEKEERGRGNFPDRFSARQFPNYSSELNVNALLLGDSALYLCASSFILTVSGPAWVNEQFFGPGTRLTVL.

In its sample, this clonotype was seen many times. The rearrangement links TRBV10-3 to TRBJ1-1; D not certain. The CDR3 totals 14 residues. The V end was cut by 4 bases, the J end by 1 base, with 10 bases between. CDR1 and CDR2 (germline): ENHRY, SYGVKD. CDR3 loop: CAISGTERNTEAFF. CDR3 DNA: TGTGCCATCAGTGGGACGGAGAGGAACACTGAAGCTTTCTTT.

This clonotype occurred many times. The genes are TRBV11-1 and TRBJ2-7; D gene ambiguous. Per the germline V gene, CDR1 is SGHAT and CDR2 is FQDESV (reference sequence). Trimming cost V 4 bases and J 2 bases, with 12 bases left between them. This CDR3 contains 14 residues. CDR3: CASSSPRYPYEQYV. The CDR3, as DNA: TGTGCCAGCAGCTCCCCCCGTTACCCCTACGAGCAGTACGTC.

This clonotype has ten or more counts. The V call is TRBV3-1, the J call TRBJ2-6; no clear D. The V end was cut by 6 bases, the J end by 1 base, with 16 bases between. CDR1 is LGHDT, CDR2 YNNKEL, per germline (reference sequence). This CDR3 comprises 17 residues. The CDR3 loop is CASRTTLLASGANVLTF. The CDR3, as DNA: TGTGCCAGCAGGACCACACTTCTGGCGTCTGGGGCCAACGTCCTGACTTTC.

This clonotype was picked up many times. The genes are TRBV4-1 and TRBJ1-5; 7 nucleotides line up with TRBD1. The ends lost 6 bases at V and 7 bases at J; junction bases unmatched: 9. The CDR3 consists of 14 residues. Germline CDR1 reads MGHRA; CDR2 reads YSYEKL. DNA for the CDR3: TGCGCCAGCAGGCAGGGAGGGGGCGGGCAGCCCCAGCATTTT. Its protein is CASRQGGGGQPQHF.

In this sample, this clonotype turned up many times. The chain couples TRBV3-1 to TRBJ1-2; D not resolved. Trimming removed 4 bases at V and 7 bases at J, with 13 bases between. CDR3 length: 13 residues. The V gene's germline CDR1 is LGHDT and CDR2 YNNKEL (reference sequence). The CDR3 region is CASSLRTAGGYTF. CDR3 sequence (DNA): TGTGCCAGCAGCCTCAGGACGGCAGGTGGCTACACCTTC.

In this sample, this clonotype turned up many times. J is TRBJ2-4 and V is TRBV20-1; D might be TRBD1 or TRBD2, each matching 5 bases. The germline gives CDR1 DFQATT, CDR2 SNEGSKA (reference sequence). This CDR3 contains 12 residues. The CDR3 DNA is TGCGTGGGGGAAGGAGCCAAAAACATTCAGTACTTC. Protein sequence: CVGEGAKNIQYF.

This clonotype was detected many times. This sequence joins TRBV27 and TRBJ2-7; D is perhaps TRBD1 (6 bases). Germline CDR1 and CDR2: MNHEY and SMNVEV (reference sequence). With 4 bases removed from V and 12 bases from J, the gap between germline ends came to 22 bases. The CDR3 has 14 amino acids. This CDR3 is CASSSRQVNQVLYF. The DNA for the CDR3 is TGTGCCAGCAGTTCGAGACAGGTTAATCAGGTTTTGTACTTC.

This chain joins TRBV7-2 and TRBJ1-6; D remains ambiguous. The CDR3 consists of 13 residues. Trimming stripped 5 bases from V and 10 bases from J, with 12 bases between. Germline assignment: CDR1 SGHTA and CDR2 FQGNSA. In DNA, the CDR3 is TGTGCCAGCAGCCGTGAGATTTCGTCACCCCTCCACTTT. Residues: CASSREISSPLHF.